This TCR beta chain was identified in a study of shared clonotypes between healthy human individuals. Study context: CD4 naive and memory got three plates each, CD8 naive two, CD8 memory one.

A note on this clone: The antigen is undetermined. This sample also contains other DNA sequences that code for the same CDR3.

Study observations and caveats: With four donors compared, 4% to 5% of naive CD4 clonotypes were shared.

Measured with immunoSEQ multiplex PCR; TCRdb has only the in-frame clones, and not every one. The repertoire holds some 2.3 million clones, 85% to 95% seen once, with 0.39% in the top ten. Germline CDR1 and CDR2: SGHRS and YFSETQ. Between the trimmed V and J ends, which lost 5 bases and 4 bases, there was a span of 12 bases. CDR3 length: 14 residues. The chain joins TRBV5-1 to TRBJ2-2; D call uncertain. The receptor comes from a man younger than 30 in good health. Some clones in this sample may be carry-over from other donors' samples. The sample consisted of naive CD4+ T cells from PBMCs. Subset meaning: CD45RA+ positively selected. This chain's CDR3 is CASSSGTTTGELFF. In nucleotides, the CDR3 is TGCGCCAGCAGTTCGGGCACCACCACCGGGGAGCTGTTTTTT.